The 24 T cell receptor beta chains presented below share a single source sample, sequenced in a study of T-cell memory formation after mild COVID-19. Each CDR3 protein gets one entry after TCRdb re-called the 5' RACE reads with MiXCR. The data contain 550,000 to 600,000 distinct CDR3 sequences, roughly 17% of them seen just once; the ten biggest clones take up less than 10%. The sequencing input was PBMCs or a T cell subset sorted from them (not recorded which). The receptors stem from an adult woman who had mild COVID-19 (a few samples of this study predate the infection). Cell type and time point are not known.

This clonotype was detected a few times. The chain employs TRBV30 and TRBJ1-4; D unresolved. The CDR3 covers 11 residues. Germline V CDR1 and CDR2: GTSNPN, SVGIG (reference sequence). V was clipped by 3 bases and J by 5 bases, with 4 bases between them. DNA of the CDR3: TGTGCCTGGAGCGCAAATGAAAAACTGTTTTTT. Protein: CAWSANEKLFF.

This rearrangement joins TRBV28 to TRBJ2-1; 9 bases line up with TRBD1. This CDR3 contains 14 residues. Germline V gives CDR1 MDHEN, CDR2 SYDVKM. The V segment lost 7 bases and the J segment 6 bases; nucleotides outside the gene matches: 7. The CDR3 DNA sequence: TGTGCCAGCACCGGACAGGGGCGGATCAATGAGCAGTTCTTC. Translated, it gives CASTGQGRINEQFF.

J is TRBJ1-1 and V is TRBV2; D remains ambiguous. The CDR3 has 15 residues. The germline CDR1 and CDR2 sequences are SNHLY and FYNNEI. Trimming pared 7 bases from V and 5 bases from J, leaving 20 bases between. CDR3 sequence reads: CASKERQAGRTEAFF. As DNA, the CDR3 is TGTGCCAGCAAGGAAAGGCAGGCTGGACGGACTGAAGCTTTCTTT.

V usage is TRBV6-5 and J usage is TRBJ2-5; 11 positions match TRBD1. Germline V lookup: CDR1 MNHEY, CDR2 SVGAGI. The CDR3 sequence is 15 residues long. V gave up 7 bases and J gave up 1 base; unmatched junction bases: 5. This chain's CDR3 is CASKIGTGGQETQYF. In DNA, the CDR3 is TGTGCCAGCAAAATTGGGACAGGGGGCCAAGAGACCCAGTACTTC.

This chain connects TRBV19 to TRBJ1-4; D is undetermined. Germline V gene data show CDR1 as LNHDA and CDR2 as SQIVND (reference sequence). There are 15 residues in the CDR3. The ends were cut back, 7 bases at V and 5 bases at J, with 17 bases in the middle. The CDR3: CASNMEGTPNEKLFF. CDR3 DNA sequence: TGTGCCAGTAATATGGAGGGCACTCCGAATGAAAAACTGTTTTTT.

The chain combines TRBV19 with TRBJ2-1; unclear D gene. The ends were cut back, 1 base at V and 5 bases at J, with 12 bases in the middle. CDR1 is LNHDA and CDR2 is SQIVND in the germline V gene (reference sequence). This CDR3 region has 15 residues. The CDR3 bases are TGTGCCAGTAGTATAGGATGGCTAGATGACAATGAGCAGTTCTTC. This translates into CASSIGWLDDNEQFF.

This chain uses TRBV13 with TRBJ1-1; D might be TRBD1 (6 bases). This CDR3 spans 16 amino acids. Germline V lookup: CDR1 PRHDT, CDR2 FYEKMQ (reference sequence). V lost 5 bases and J 1 base, leaving 17 bases between the germline ends. The CDR3 DNA is TGTGCCAGCAGCCTACGACGGAAAGGGGGGAACACTGAAGCTTTCTTT. Amino acid sequence: CASSLRRKGGNTEAFF. Filled out from reference TRBV13 and TRBJ1-1, the complete variable domain reads AAGVIQSPRHLIKEKRETATLKCYPIPRHDTVYWYQQGPGQDPQFLISFYEKMQSDKGSIPDRFSAQQFSDYHSELNMSSLELGDSALYFCASSLRRKGGNTEAFFGQGTRLTVV.

The V and J genes are TRBV12-3 or TRBV12-4 and TRBJ1-6; weak D call: TRBD1 (6 bases). The CDR3 length is 16 residues. V lost 7 bases, J lost 10 bases, and 23 bases lay in between. The DNA of the CDR3 is TGTGCCAGCACCAAGTCTCAGGGGCAGGGAAAATCACCCCTCCACTTT. Protein product: CASTKSQGQGKSPLHF.

V gene TRBV20-1 combines with J gene TRBJ2-1; maybe TRBD2 (5 bases). Germline-derived CDR1 and CDR2 are DFQATT and SNEGSKA (reference sequence). V was pared by 4 bases and J by 7 bases, with 17 bases between. This CDR3 is 14 amino acids long. The CDR3, as DNA: TGCAGTGCTATGACTACCGCAAAGAGGAATGAGCAGTTCTTC. It translates to CSAMTTAKRNEQFF.

There are a few counts of this clonotype. Here the CDR3 reads CATLDRGSYNEQFF. Here the CDR3 DNA reads TGTGCCACCCTCGACAGGGGCTCCTACAATGAGCAGTTCTTC. This sequence joins TRBV6-1 and TRBJ2-1, with 8 bases fitting TRBD1. Germline V gene data show CDR1 as MNHNS and CDR2 as SASEGT. This CDR3 comprises 14 residues. The V and J ends lost 10 bases and 0 bases, in that order; junction bases with no gene match: 5.

This clonotype was counted a few times. The rearrangement joins TRBV27 to TRBJ2-6; D gene uncertain. Trimming took 4 bases from V and 0 from J, leaving 13 bases between them. The CDR3 consists of 17 residues. Germline assignment: CDR1 MNHEY and CDR2 SMNVEV (reference sequence). This CDR3 is CASSSITVSSGANVLTF. The CDR3 nucleotides are TGTGCCAGCAGTTCGATTACAGTGTCCTCTGGGGCCAACGTCCTGACTTTC.

The J gene is TRBJ1-2, the V gene TRBV9; 7 bases agree with TRBD1. CDR1 SGDLS and CDR2 YYNGEE come from the germline V gene. After removal of 2 bases from V and 6 bases from J, the junction contained 10 bases not matched to a gene. The CDR3 contains 15 residues. DNA for the CDR3: TGTGCCAGCAGCGTCTCCAAGACAGGGATTGATGGCTACACCTTC. Encoded protein: CASSVSKTGIDGYTF.

This clonotype was observed a few times. The chain employs TRBV19 and TRBJ1-5, with D uncertain. CDR1 and CDR2 from the germline V gene are LNHDA and SQIVND (reference sequence). The V end was cut by 7 bases, the J end by 1 base, with 11 bases between. The CDR3 runs to 14 residues. CDR3 DNA sequence: TGTGCCAGTAATGCGTCCCCCAGCAATCAGCCCCAGCATTTT. Translated, it gives CASNASPSNQPQHF.

This chain uses TRBV6-6 with TRBJ2-2, with TRBD1 as a possible D gene (5 bases). Germline-derived CDR1 and CDR2 are MNHNY and SVGAGI (reference sequence). The CDR3 is 17 residues long. Trimming shortened V by 0 bases and J by 4 bases, and 15 bases separated the two germline ends. CDR3 amino acids: CASSYSHSAGSTGELFF. DNA for the CDR3: TGTGCCAGCAGTTACTCCCATTCTGCAGGGTCCACCGGGGAGCTGTTTTTT.

This clonotype was counted at least ten times. The genes are TRBV12-3 or TRBV12-4 and TRBJ2-2; 7 nucleotides align to TRBD1. The CDR3 sequence is 16 residues long. The V segment lost 5 bases and the J segment 0 bases; nucleotides outside the gene matches: 6. The CDR3 DNA reads as TGTGCCAGCAGTCCCTGGGACAGATCGAACACCGGGGAGCTGTTTTTT. Translated, it gives CASSPWDRSNTGELFF.

This clonotype showed up just a few times. The chain uses TRBV30 and TRBJ2-1; D is ambiguous. The V gene's germline CDR1 is GTSNPN and CDR2 SVGIG (reference sequence). Trimming left V 2 bases short and J 2 bases short, with 10 bases between. This CDR3 region has 14 residues. DNA of the CDR3: TGTGCCTGGAGTACAAGGGTCCCCTACAATGAGCAGTTCTTC. Residues: CAWSTRVPYNEQFF.

The chain links TRBV6-5 to TRBJ2-1; 7 nucleotides align to TRBD1. Germline CDR1 MNHEY, CDR2 SVGAGI. V trimming: 6 bases; J trimming: 7 bases; junction bases outside the gene matches: 9. There are 14 residues in the CDR3. CDR3 sequence reads: CASRRRQGWNEQFF. In DNA form, the CDR3 reads TGTGCCAGCAGGAGACGACAGGGTTGGAATGAGCAGTTCTTC.

This clonotype was seen more than once but under ten times. V and J are TRBV27 and TRBJ1-2, with D perhaps TRBD1 (5 bases). The length of the CDR3 is 12 residues. Trimming took 6 bases from V and 8 from J, leaving 13 bases between them. Looked up from germline, CDR1 is MNHEY and CDR2 is SMNVEV (reference sequence). In nucleotides, the CDR3 is TGTGCCAGCAGAAACGGGGAGGGGGGCTACACCTTC. It is translated as CASRNGEGGYTF.

The rearrangement joins TRBV3-1 to TRBJ2-7; tentatively, D is TRBD1 (6 bases). The CDR3 has 16 residues. The germline V gene has CDR1 LGHDT and CDR2 YNNKEL (reference sequence). With 5 bases removed from V and 7 bases from J, the gap between germline ends came to 24 bases. The CDR3 DNA reads as TGTGCCAGCAGCTACGTCAAGACAGGCGGTTCCCAAGAGCAGTACTTC. Its protein product is CASSYVKTGGSQEQYF.

This clonotype came up a few times. CDR3 region: CASSYPPTENTEAFF. CDR3 DNA: TGTGCCAGCAGTTACCCCCCGACAGAGAACACTGAAGCTTTCTTT. The chain links TRBV6-2 or TRBV6-3 to TRBJ1-1; maybe TRBD1 (5 bases). V shed 2 bases and J shed 1 base, with 11 bases lying between them. Germline CDR1 MNHEY, CDR2 SVGEGT. The CDR3 runs to 15 residues.

This clonotype was found a few times. The V and J genes are TRBV7-2 and TRBJ2-2; possible D gene TRBD2, 5 bases. V lost 2 bases, J lost 4 bases, and 11 bases lay in between. The germline gives CDR1 SGHTA, CDR2 FQGNSA. The CDR3 length is 15 residues. Here the CDR3 reads CASSLMPGSTGELFF. Here the CDR3 DNA reads TGTGCCAGCAGCTTAATGCCGGGATCCACCGGGGAGCTGTTTTTT.

The chain combines TRBV11-2 with TRBJ2-1; the D gene is possibly TRBD2 (6 bases). The length of the CDR3 is 15 residues. Trimming left V 4 bases short and J 7 bases short, with 17 bases between. CDR1 is SGHAT and CDR2 is FQNNGV in the germline V gene. CDR3 coding DNA: TGTGCCAGCAGCTCAATTTACGGGACTCGAAATGAGCAGTTCTTC. This translates into CASSSIYGTRNEQFF.

This clonotype showed up just a few times. V usage is TRBV3-1 and J usage is TRBJ2-7; 10 bases fit TRBD2. The CDR3 loop spans 17 amino acids. CDR1 is LGHDT and CDR2 is YNNKEL in the germline V gene (reference sequence). The J segment lost 0 bases and the V segment lost 1 base, leaving 6 bases of the junction unmatched. The CDR3 bases are TGTGCCAGCAGCCAAGGCCGTAGCGGGGGGAGCTCCTACGAGCAGTACTTC. It codes for CASSQGRSGGSSYEQYF.

The chain links TRBV7-9 to TRBJ2-1, with TRBD2 matching over 11 bases. V lost 2 bases to trimming and J lost 8 bases; unmatched junction nucleotides: 8. CDR1 and CDR2 from the germline V gene are SEHNR and FQNEAQ (reference sequence). The CDR3 runs to 16 residues. As DNA, the CDR3 is TGTGCCAGCAGCTTACGGCTAGCGGGGGGCTCGGATGAGCAGTTCTTC. As protein: CASSLRLAGGSDEQFF.